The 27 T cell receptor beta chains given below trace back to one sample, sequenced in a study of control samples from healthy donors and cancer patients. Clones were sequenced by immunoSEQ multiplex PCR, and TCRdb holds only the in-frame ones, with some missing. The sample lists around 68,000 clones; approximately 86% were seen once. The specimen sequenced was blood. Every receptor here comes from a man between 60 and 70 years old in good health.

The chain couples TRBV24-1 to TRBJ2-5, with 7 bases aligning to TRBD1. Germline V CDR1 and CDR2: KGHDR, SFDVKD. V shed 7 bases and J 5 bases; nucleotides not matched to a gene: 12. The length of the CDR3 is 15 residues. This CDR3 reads CATSKVGGRGETQYF. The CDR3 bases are TGTGCCACCAGCAAGGTTGGGGGCAGGGGGGAGACCCAGTACTTC.

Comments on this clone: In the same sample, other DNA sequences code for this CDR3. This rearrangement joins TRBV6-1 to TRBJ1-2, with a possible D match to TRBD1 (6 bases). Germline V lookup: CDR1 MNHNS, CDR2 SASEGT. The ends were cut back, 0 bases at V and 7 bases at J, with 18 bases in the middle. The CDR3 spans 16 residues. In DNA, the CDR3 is TGTGCCAGCAGTGAAGCTCTGGACAGCCTTGAACGTGGCTACACCTTC. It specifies CASSEALDSLERGYTF.

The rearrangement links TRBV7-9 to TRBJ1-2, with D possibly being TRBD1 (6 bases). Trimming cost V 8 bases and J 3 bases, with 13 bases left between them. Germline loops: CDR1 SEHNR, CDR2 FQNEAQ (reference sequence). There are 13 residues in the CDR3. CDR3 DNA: TGTGCCAGCTTTGGGGGCAGGGACTATGGCTACACCTTC. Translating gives CASFGGRDYGYTF.

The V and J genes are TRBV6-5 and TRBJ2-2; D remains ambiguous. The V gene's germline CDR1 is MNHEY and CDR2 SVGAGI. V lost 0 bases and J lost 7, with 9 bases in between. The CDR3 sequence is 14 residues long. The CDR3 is CASSYSPEIGELFF. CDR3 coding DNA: TGTGCCAGCAGTTACTCCCCCGAAATCGGGGAGCTGTTTTTT.

CDR3 region: CASSLNYEQYF. The CDR3 bases are TGTGCCAGCAGCTTAAATTACGAGCAGTACTTC. The V and J genes are TRBV5-5 and TRBJ2-7, with D unresolved. V lost 2 bases, J lost 4 bases, and 4 bases lay in between. The CDR3 has 11 residues. Germline CDR1 and CDR2: SGHKS and YYEKEE (reference sequence).

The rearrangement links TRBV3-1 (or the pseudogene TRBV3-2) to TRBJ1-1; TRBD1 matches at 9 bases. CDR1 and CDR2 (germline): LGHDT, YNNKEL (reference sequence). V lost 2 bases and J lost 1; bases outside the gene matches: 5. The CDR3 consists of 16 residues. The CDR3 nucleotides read TGTGCCAGCAGCCAAAGGACAGGGGCCCAGAACACTGAAGCTTTCTTT. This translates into CASSQRTGAQNTEAFF.

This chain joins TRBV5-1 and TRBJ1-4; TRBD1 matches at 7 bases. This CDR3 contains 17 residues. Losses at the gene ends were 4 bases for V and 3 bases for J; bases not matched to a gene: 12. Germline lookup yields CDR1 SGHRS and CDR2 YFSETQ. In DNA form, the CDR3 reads TGCGCCAGCAGCCTGACAGGGCCGATCCGTGCTAATGAAAAACTGTTTTTT. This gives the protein CASSLTGPIRANEKLFF. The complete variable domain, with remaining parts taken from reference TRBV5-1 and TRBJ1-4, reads KAGVTQTPRYLIKTRGQQVTLSCSPISGHRSVSWYQQTPGQGLQFLFEYFSETQRNKGNFPGRFSGRQFSNSRSEMNVSTLELGDSALYLCASSLTGPIRANEKLFFGSGTQLSVL.

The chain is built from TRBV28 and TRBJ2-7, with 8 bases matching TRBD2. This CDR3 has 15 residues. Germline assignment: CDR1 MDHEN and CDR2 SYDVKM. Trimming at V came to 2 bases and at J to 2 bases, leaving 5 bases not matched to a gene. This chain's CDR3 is CASSLSPGLAYEQYF. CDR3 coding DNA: TGTGCCAGCAGTTTAAGTCCGGGACTAGCCTACGAGCAGTACTTC.

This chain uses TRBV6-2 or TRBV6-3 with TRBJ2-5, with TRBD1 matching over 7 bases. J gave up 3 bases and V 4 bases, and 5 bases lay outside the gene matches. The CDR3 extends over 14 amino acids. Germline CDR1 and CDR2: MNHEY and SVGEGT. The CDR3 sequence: CASSSGQLKETQYF. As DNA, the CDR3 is TGTGCCAGCAGTTCGGGACAGTTAAAAGAGACCCAGTACTTC.

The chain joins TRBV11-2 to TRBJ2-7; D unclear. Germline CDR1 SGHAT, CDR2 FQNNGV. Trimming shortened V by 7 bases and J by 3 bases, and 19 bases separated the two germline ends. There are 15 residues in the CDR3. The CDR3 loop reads CASTNLFDGFYEQYF. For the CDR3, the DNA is TGTGCCAGCACTAATCTTTTCGACGGATTCTACGAGCAGTACTTC.

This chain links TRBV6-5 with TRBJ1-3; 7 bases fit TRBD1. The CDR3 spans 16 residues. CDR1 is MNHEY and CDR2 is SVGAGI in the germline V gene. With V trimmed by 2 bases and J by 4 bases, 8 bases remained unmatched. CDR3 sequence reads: CASSYHVGGSGNTIYF. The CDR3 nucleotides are TGTGCCAGCAGTTACCACGTAGGGGGCTCGGGAAACACCATATATTTT.

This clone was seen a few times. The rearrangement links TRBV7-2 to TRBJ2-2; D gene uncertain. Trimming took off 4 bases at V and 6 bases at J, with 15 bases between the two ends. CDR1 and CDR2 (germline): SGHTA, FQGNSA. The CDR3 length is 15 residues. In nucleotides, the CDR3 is TGTGCCAGCAGCTCCCGGATCCTAGGTCCCGGGGAGCTGTTTTTT. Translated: CASSSRILGPGELFF.

CDR3 coding DNA: TGTGCCAGCAGCTTAGCGCTAGGAGGGCACCATGAGCAGTTCTTC. Its translation: CASSLALGGHHEQFF. This chain uses TRBV7-2 with TRBJ2-1, with D perhaps matching TRBD2 (6 bases). CDR3 size: 15 residues. Germline loops: CDR1 SGHTA, CDR2 FQGNSA. V lost 0 bases and J 8 bases, leaving 14 bases between the germline ends.

Here the CDR3 reads CASSNGGRAADTQYF. In DNA form, the CDR3 reads TGTGCCAGTAGTAATGGCGGGAGGGCAGCAGATACGCAGTATTTT. The rearrangement joins TRBV19 to TRBJ2-3, with 9 bases identical to TRBD2. With 4 bases clipped from V and 4 bases from J, the junction kept 6 bases outside the gene matches. The CDR3 is made up of 15 amino acids. The germline V gene encodes CDR1 LNHDA and CDR2 SQIVND (reference sequence).

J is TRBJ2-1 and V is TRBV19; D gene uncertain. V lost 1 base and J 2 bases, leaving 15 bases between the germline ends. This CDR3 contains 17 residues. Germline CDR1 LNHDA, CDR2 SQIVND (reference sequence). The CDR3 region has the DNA TGTGCCAGTAGTATAGCTCCCGTGGGCCGAACCTACAATGAGCAGTTCTTC. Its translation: CASSIAPVGRTYNEQFF.

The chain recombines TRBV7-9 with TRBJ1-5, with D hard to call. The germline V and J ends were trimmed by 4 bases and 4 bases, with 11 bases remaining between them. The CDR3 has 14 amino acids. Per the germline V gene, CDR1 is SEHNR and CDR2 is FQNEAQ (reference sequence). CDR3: CASSSTTSNQPQHF. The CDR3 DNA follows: TGTGCCAGCAGCTCTACGACATCTAATCAGCCCCAGCATTTT.

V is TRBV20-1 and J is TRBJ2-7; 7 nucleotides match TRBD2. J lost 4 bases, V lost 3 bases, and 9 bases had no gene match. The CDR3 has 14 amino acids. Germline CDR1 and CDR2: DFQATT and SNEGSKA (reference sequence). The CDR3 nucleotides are TGCAGTGCTAGTTTCGCGGGAGTTGTATACGAGCAGTACTTC. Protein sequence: CSASFAGVVYEQYF.

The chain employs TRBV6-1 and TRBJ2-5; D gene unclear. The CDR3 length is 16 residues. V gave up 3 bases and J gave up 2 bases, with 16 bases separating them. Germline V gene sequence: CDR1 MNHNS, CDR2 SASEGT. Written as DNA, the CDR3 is TGTGCCAGCAGTGACCCAGGCAGTGGATTACAAGAGACCCAGTACTTC. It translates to CASSDPGSGLQETQYF.

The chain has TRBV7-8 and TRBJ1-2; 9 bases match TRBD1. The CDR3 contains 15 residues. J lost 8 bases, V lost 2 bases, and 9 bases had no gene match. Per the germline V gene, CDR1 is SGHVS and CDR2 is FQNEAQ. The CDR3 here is CASSLWDRERTGYTF. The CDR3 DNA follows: TGTGCCAGCAGCTTATGGGACAGGGAAAGGACGGGCTACACCTTC.

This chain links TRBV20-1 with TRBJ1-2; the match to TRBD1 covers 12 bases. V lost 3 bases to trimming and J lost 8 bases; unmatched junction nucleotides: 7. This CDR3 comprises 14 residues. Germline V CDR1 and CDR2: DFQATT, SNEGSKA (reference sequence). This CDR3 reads CSASRGQGALGYTF. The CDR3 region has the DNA TGCAGTGCTAGTAGGGGACAGGGGGCCCTGGGCTACACCTTC.

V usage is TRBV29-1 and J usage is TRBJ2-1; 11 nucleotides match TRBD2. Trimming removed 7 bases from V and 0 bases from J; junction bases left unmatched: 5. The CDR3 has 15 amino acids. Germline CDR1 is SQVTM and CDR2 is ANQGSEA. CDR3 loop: CSGLAGGSSYNEQFF. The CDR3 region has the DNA TGCAGCGGCTTAGCGGGAGGGAGCTCCTACAATGAGCAGTTCTTC.

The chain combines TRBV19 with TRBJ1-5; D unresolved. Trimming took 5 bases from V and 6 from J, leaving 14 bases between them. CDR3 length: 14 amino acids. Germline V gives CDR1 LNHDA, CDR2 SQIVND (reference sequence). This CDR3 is CASSPYESFQPQHF. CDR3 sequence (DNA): TGTGCCAGTAGTCCTTACGAGAGTTTTCAGCCCCAGCATTTT.

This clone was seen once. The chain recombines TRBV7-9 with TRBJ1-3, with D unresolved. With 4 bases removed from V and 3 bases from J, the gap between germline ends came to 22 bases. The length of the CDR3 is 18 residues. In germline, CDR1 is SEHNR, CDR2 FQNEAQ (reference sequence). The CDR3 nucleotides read TGTGCCAGCAGCTCCCAGGATCCCGTGGACCTGGATGGAAACACCATATATTTT. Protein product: CASSSQDPVDLDGNTIYF.

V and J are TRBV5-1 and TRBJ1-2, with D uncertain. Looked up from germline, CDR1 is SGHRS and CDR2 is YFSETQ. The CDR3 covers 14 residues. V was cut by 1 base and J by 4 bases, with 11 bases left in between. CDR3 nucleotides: TGCGCCAGCAGCTTGAGTGGAGAACTCTATGGCTACACCTTC. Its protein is CASSLSGELYGYTF.

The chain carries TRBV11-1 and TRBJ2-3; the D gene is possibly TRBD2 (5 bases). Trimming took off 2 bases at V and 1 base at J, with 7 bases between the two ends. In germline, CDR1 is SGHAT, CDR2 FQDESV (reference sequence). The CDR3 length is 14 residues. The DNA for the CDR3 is TGTGCCAGCAGCTTAATTAGCGGCACAGATACGCAGTATTTT. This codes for CASSLISGTDTQYF.

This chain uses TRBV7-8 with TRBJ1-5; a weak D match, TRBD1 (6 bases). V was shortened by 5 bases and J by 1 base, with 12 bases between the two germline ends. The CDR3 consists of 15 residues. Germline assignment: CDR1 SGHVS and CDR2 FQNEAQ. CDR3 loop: CASSLEGVSNQPQHF. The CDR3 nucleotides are TGTGCCAGCAGCCTCGAGGGGGTAAGCAATCAGCCCCAGCATTTT.

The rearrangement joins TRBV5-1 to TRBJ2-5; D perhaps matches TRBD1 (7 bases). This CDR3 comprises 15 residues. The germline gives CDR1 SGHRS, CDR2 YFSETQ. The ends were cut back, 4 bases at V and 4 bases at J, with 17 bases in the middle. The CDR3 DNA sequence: TGCGCCAGCAGCCCACGACAGGGAGGAGGAGAGACCCAGTACTTC. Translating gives CASSPRQGGGETQYF.